This TCR beta chain originates from a study of spatial heterogeneity in lung cancer (dated by TCRdb to about 2019). With regard to the full study: Beta-chain transcripts were consistently detected in greater numbers than alpha-chain transcripts, which likely reflected higher beta-chain transcript abundance. In the raw uncorrected reads, each unique combination of TCR and UMI appeared more than ten times on average. The study quantitatively compared TCR alpha and beta repertoires across multiple tumor regions, matched nontumor lung and blood in non-small cell lung cancer. Nonsynonymous mutation counts, determined by whole-exome sequencing of tumor tissue, were related to TCR repertoire features. Both alpha and beta chains were TCR-sequenced in samples taken at surgery, namely 220 tumor regions, 63 to 70 matched nontumor lung samples and around 53 PBMC samples.

This clonotype has ten or more counts. The specificity of this receptor is unknown. No base-level quality is on record; no much larger clone is a single base apart. For CDR1 and CDR2, the germline V gene lists MDHEN and SYDVKM. The CDR3 runs 13 amino acids, cysteine and phenylalanine included. The CDR3 DNA has 39 bases and is translated from base 1. The junction shows trimming of 4 bases on V and 5 bases on J, plus 12 bases between the germline ends. The library was built by means of 5' RACE. This sample was sequenced with a NextSeq 500. To allow correction of PCR and sequencing errors, the TCR library protocol tagged every TCR cDNA molecule with a unique molecular identifier. Under the source paper's analysis protocol: Decombinator tools were used for TCR identification, UMI-based error correction and CDR3 extraction. TCRs above a frequency of 2 per 1,000, corresponding to the top 1% of the tumor frequency distribution, were defined as expanded. Renyi diversity was computed with the R vegan package after each repertoire had been subsampled 100 times to 5,000 TCRs. To build CDR3 similarity networks, amino acid triplet string-kernel similarity was used, and CDR3s were connected when their pairwise similarity was above 0.82. The public reads were reanalyzed by TCRdb: fastp trimming at Q25, MiXCR alignment, in-frame beta chains only. For every CDR3 protein sequence, its rows merge into one entry that carries the most common genes and DNA. TCRdb's processing, not the study's, gives the V and J calls here. The sample table holds some 21,000 distinct CDR3 sequences, of which approximately 3% were seen once. Under 35% of the sample comes from the top ten.

This specimen's time point label, interpreted: sample taken at primary tumor resection. Samples were obtained from around 72 patients with early-stage, untreated non-small cell lung cancer from the lung TRACERx cohort. For TCR sequencing, whole RNA was extracted from tumor and nontumor lung tissue, or from cryopreserved PBMC samples, and no cell sorting was done. Only patients with enough RNA available from two or more tumor regions were chosen for TCR sequencing. Beyond this particular receptor, the publication reports: Additional single-cell paired TCR alpha and beta sequencing was considered necessary to confirm, at a functional level, the hypothesis that regional TCRs recognize regional mutations. Ubiquitous expanded tumor TCRs were detected in blood more often at tumor resection than at routine follow-up.

The sequence was obtained from a female donor with early-stage non-small cell lung cancer. The sample consisted of PBMCs, taken at surgery. The chain is made from TRBV28 and TRBJ2-7, with the D segment identity uncertain. The CDR3 reads as follows: CASSSREEDEQYF. The DNA sequence reads TGTGCCAGCAGTTCCCGCGAAGAGGACGAGCAGTACTTC.